Following are 5 T cell receptor beta chains from one sample sequenced in a study of cytomegalovirus exposure and HLA in healthy donors. Both 60 Vbeta primers and 13 Jbeta primers went into the PCR. Measured with immunoSEQ multiplex PCR; TCRdb has only the in-frame clones, and not every one. The data hold 100,000 or so clones, with roughly 76% observed a single time. Material for sequencing was PBMCs. Receptors were obtained from a man between 35 and 55 years old in good health and CMV-seronegative.

The V call is TRBV28, the J call TRBJ2-3, with 10 bases fitting TRBD2. CDR1 is MDHEN and CDR2 is SYDVKM in the germline V gene. CDR3 length equals 17 residues. V was clipped by 7 bases and J by 10 bases; unmatched bases: 20. CDR3 sequence (DNA): TGTGCCAGCAAACTGGCTAGCGGGGGCCAGCAGGGGGGCGCGCAGTATTTT. Amino acids: CASKLASGGQQGGAQYF.

The chain is built from TRBV5-4 and TRBJ2-7; TRBD1 aligns across 7 bases. CDR1 and CDR2 from the germline V gene are SGHNT and YYREEE (reference sequence). The trim removed 2 bases at V and 1 base at J, leaving 3 bases unmatched. The CDR3 length is 14 residues. The CDR3 here is CASSFQDRSYEQYF. The CDR3 DNA sequence: TGTGCCAGCAGCTTCCAGGACAGGTCCTACGAGCAGTACTTC.

This clone was detected a few times. This chain connects TRBV7-9 to TRBJ1-2, with 7 positions matching TRBD1. V dropped 1 base and J dropped 6; count of bases not matched to a gene: 8. The CDR3 is 15 amino acids. Germline CDR1 is SEHNR and CDR2 is FQNEAQ (reference sequence). CDR3 in amino acids: CASSLGGGGVDGYTF. DNA of the CDR3: TGTGCCAGCAGCTTAGGAGGGGGCGGGGTGGATGGCTACACCTTC.

This chain connects TRBV5-5 to TRBJ2-7; D unclear. V shed 0 bases and J shed 3 bases, with 10 bases lying between them. This CDR3 spans 14 amino acids. Germline V CDR1 and CDR2: SGHKS, YYEKEE (reference sequence). The DNA of the CDR3 is TGTGCCAGCAGCTTGGTCTACGCTAGCTACGAGCAGTACTTC. Protein: CASSLVYASYEQYF.

The chain is built from TRBV5-1 and TRBJ2-1; TRBD1 matches 9 bases. With 4 bases clipped from V and 5 bases from J, the junction kept 7 bases outside the gene matches. The germline V gene has CDR1 SGHRS and CDR2 YFSETQ. The CDR3 totals 15 residues. The CDR3 is CASSTIRDRDNEQFF. In DNA form, the CDR3 reads TGCGCCAGCAGCACGATCCGGGACAGGGACAATGAGCAGTTCTTC.